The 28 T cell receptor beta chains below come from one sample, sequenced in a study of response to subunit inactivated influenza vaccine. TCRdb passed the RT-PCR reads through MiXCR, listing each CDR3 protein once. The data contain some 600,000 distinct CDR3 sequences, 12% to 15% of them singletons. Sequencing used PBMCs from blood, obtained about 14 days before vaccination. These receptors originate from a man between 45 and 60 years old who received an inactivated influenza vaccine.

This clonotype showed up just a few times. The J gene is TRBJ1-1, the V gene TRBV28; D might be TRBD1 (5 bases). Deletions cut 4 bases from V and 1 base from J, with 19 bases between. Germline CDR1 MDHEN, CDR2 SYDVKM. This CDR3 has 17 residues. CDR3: CASSSRVTGRANTEAFF. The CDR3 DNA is TGTGCCAGCAGTTCCAGGGTAACAGGCCGGGCGAACACTGAAGCTTTCTTT.

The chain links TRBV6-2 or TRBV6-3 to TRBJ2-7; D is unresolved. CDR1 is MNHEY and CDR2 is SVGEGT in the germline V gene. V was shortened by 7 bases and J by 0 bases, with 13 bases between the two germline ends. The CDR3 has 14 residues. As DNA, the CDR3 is TGTGCCAGCATCAAAGTCGGCGGCTCCTACGAGCAGTACTTC. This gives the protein CASIKVGGSYEQYF.

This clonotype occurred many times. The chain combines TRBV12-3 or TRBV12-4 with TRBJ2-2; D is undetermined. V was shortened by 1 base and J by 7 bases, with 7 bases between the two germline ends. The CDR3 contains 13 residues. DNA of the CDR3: TGTGCCAGCAGTTTAGGGGGTCACGGGGAGCTGTTTTTT. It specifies CASSLGGHGELFF.

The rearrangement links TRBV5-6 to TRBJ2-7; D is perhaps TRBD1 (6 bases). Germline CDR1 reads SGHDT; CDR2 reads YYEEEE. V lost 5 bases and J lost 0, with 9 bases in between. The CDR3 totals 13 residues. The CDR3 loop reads CASRRDTSYEQYF. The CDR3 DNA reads TGTGCCAGCAGAAGGGACACCTCCTACGAGCAGTACTTC.

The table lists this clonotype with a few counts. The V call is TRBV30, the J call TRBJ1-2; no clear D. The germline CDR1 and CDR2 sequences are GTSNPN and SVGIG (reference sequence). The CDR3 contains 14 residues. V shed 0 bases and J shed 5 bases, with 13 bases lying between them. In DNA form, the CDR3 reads TGTGCCTGGAGTGTACTGGGCGGAGTATATGGCTACACCTTC. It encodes CAWSVLGGVYGYTF.

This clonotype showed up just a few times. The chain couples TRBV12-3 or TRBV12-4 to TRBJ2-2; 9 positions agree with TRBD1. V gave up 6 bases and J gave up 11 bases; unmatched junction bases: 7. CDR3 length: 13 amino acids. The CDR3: CASSETGGKELFF. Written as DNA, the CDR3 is TGTGCCAGCAGCGAAACAGGGGGCAAAGAGCTGTTTTTT.

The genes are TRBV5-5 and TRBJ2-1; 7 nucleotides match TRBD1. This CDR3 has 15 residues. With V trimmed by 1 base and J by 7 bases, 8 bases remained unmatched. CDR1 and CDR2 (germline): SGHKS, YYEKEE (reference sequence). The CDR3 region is CASSLSLLTGNEQFF. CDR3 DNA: TGTGCCAGCAGCTTGTCCCTGTTGACAGGGAATGAGCAGTTCTTC.

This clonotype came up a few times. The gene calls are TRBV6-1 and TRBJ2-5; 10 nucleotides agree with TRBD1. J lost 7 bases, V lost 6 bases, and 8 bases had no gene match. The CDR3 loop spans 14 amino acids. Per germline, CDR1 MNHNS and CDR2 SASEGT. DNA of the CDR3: TGTGCCAGCAGCCAGACAGGGGGCTTTGGGACCCAGTACTTC. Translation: CASSQTGGFGTQYF.

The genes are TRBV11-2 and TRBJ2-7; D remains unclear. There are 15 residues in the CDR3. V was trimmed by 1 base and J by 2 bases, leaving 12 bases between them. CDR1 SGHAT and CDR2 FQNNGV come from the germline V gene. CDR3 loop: CASSLAVTVTYEQYF. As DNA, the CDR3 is TGTGCCAGCAGCTTAGCGGTGACTGTAACCTACGAGCAGTACTTC.

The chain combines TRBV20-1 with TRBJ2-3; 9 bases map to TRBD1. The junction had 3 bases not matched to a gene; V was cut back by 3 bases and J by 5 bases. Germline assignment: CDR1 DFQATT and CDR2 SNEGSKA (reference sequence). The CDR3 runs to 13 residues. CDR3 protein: CSASPGQGDTQYF. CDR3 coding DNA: TGCAGTGCTAGTCCGGGACAGGGAGATACGCAGTATTTT.

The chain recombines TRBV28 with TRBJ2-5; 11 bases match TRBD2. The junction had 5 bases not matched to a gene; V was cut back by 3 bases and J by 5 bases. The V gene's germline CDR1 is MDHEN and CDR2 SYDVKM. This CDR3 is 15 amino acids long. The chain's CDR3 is CASSFSGRAEETQYF. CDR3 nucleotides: TGTGCCAGCAGTTTTAGCGGGAGGGCCGAGGAGACCCAGTACTTC.

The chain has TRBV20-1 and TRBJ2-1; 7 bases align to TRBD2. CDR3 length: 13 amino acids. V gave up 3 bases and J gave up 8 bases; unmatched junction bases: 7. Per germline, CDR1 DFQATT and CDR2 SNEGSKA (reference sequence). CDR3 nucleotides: TGCAGTGCTAGGTTCGGCGGGAGCGATGAGCAGTTCTTC. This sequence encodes CSARFGGSDEQFF.

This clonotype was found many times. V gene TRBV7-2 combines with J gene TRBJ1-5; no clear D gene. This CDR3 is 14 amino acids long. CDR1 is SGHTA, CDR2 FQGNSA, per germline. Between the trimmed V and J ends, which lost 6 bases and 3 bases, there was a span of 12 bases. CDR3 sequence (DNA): TGTGCCAGCAGTTCGACGGGGATCAATCAGCCCCAGCATTTT. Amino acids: CASSSTGINQPQHF.

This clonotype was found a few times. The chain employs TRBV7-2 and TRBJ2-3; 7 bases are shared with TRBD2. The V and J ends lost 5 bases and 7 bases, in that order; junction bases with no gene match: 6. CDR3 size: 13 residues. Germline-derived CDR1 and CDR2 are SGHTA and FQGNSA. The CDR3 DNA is TGTGCCAGCAGCACCAAGACTAGCAATACGCAGTATTTT. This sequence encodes CASSTKTSNTQYF.

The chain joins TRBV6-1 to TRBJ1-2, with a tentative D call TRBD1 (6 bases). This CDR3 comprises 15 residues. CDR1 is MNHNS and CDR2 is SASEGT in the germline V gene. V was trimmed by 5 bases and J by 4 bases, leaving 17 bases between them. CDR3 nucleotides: TGTGCCAGCAGTCAAACCGAGGGGGGAATCTATGGCTACACCTTC. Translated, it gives CASSQTEGGIYGYTF.

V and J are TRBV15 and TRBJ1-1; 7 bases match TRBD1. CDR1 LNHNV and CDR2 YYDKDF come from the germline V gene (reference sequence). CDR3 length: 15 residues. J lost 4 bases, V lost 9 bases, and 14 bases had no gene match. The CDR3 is CATTKDRLLGTEAFF. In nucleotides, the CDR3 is TGTGCCACTACGAAGGACAGGCTGCTCGGCACTGAAGCTTTCTTT. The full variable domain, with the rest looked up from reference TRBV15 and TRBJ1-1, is DAMVIQNPRYQVTQFGKPVTLSCSQTLNHNVMYWYQQKSSQAPKLLFHYYDKDFNNEADTPDNFQSRRPNTSFCFLDIRSPGLGDTAMYLCATTKDRLLGTEAFFGQGTRLTVV.

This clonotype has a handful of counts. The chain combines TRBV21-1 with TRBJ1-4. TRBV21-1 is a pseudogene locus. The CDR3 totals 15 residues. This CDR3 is CASNPKGGMGEKLFF. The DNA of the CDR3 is TGTGCCAGCAACCCCAAGGGAGGCATGGGTGAAAAACTGTTTTTT.

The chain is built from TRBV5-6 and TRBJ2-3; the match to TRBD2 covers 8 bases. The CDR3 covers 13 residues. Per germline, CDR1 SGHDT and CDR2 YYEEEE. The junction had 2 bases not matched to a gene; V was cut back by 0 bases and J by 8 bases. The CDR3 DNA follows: TGTGCCAGCAGCTTGGACGCGGGGGGTACGCAGTATTTT. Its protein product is CASSLDAGGTQYF.

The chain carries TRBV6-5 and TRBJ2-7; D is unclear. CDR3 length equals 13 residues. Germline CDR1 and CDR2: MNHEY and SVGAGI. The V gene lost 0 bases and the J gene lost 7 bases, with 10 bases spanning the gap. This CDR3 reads CASSYSFYAEQYF. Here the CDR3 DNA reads TGTGCCAGCAGTTACTCGTTTTATGCTGAGCAGTACTTC.

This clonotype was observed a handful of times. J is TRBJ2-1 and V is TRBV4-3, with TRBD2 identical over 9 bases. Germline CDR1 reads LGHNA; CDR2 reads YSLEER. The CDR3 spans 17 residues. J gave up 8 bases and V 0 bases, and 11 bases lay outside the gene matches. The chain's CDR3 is CASSQDTRSGGLDEQFF. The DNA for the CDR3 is TGCGCCAGCAGCCAAGATACCCGGAGCGGGGGGCTGGATGAGCAGTTCTTC.

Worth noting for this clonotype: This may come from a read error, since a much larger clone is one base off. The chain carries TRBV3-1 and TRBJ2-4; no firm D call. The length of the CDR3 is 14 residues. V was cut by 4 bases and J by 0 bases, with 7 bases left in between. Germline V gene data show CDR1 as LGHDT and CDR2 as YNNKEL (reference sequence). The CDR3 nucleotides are TGTGCCAGCAGCCCGACTTTAGCCAAAAACATTCAGTACTTC. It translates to CASSPTLAKNIQYF.

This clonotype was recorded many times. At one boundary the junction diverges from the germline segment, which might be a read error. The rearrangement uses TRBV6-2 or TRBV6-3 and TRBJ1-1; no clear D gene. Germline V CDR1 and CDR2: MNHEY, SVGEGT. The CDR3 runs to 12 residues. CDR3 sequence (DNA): TGTGCCAGCAGTTACTCGACCGGTTATGATCTCTTT. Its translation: CASSYSTGYDLF.

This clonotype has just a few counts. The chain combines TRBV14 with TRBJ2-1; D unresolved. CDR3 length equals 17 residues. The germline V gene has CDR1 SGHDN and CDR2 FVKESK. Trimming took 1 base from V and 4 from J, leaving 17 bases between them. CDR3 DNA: TGTGCCAGCAGCCAAGGGGAACGGCAGCAACTTTACAATGAGCAGTTCTTC. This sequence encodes CASSQGERQQLYNEQFF. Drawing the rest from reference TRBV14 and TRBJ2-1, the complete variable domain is EAGVTQFPSHSVIEKGQTVTLRCDPISGHDNLYWYRRVMGKEIKFLLHFVKESKQDESGMPNNRFLAERTGGTYSTLKVQPAELEDSGVYFCASSQGERQQLYNEQFFGPGTRLTVL.

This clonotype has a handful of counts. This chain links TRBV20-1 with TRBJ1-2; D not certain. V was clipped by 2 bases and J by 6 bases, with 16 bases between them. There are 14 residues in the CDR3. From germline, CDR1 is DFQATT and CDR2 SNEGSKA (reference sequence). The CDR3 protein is CSARLTTPLHGYTF. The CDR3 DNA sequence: TGCAGTGCTAGACTAACTACCCCTCTGCATGGCTACACCTTC.

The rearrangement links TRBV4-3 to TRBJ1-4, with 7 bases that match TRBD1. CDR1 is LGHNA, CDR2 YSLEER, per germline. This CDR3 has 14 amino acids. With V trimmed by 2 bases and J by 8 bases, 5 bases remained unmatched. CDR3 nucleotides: TGCGCCAGCAGCCAAAACCAGGGGGTCGAAAAACTGTTTTTT. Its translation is CASSQNQGVEKLFF.

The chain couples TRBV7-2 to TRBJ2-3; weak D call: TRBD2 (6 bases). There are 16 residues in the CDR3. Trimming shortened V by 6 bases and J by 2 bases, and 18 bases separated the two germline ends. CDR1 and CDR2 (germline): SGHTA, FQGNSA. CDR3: CASRPLSGGITDTQYF. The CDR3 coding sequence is TGTGCCAGCAGACCCTTATCTGGCGGGATCACAGATACGCAGTATTTT.

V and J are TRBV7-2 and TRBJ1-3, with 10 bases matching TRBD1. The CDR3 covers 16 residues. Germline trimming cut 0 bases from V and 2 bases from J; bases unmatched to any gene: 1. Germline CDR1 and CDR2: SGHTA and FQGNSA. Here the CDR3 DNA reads TGTGCCAGCAGCTTAGCCGGGACAGGGGCTGGAAACACCATATATTTT. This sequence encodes CASSLAGTGAGNTIYF.

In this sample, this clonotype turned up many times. CDR3 bases: TGCAGTGCTAGTGGTATCGGAGCGGGGGACACAGATACGCAGTATTTT. Protein sequence: CSASGIGAGDTDTQYF. V is TRBV20-1 and J is TRBJ2-3, with TRBD2 matching 8 bases. The CDR3 is made up of 16 amino acids. Germline-derived CDR1 and CDR2 are DFQATT and SNEGSKA (reference sequence). The V and J ends lost 3 bases and 2 bases, in that order; junction bases with no gene match: 10.